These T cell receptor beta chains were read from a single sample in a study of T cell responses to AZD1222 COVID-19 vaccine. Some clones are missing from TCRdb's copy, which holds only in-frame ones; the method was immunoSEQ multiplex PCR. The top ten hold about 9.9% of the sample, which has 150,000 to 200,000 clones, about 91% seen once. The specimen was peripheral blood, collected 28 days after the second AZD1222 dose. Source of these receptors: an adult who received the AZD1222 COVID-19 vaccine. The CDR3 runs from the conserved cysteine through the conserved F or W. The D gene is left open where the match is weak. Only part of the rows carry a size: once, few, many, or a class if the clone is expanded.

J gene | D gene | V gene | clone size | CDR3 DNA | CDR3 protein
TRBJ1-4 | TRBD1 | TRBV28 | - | TGTGCCACCAGAGGGACAGGGTTTGAAAAACTGTTTTTT | CATRGTGFEKLFF
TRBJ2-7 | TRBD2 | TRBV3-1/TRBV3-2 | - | TGTGCCAGCAGCCAAGACCTTTGGACTAGCGGGGGGGGAGAGCAGTACTTC | CASSQDLWTSGGGEQYF
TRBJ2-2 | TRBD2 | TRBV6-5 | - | TGTGCCAGCAGTACCAGCGGGGGAGCCACCGGGGAGCTGTTTTTT | CASSTSGGATGELFF
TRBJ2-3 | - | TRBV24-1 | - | TGTGCCACCAGTGAGCCGGACCCTCGGTGGTCAACAGATACGCAGTATTTT | CATSEPDPRWSTDTQYF
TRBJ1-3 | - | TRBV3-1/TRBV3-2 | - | TGTGCCAGCAGCCAAGACAGAGGACAGCGCTCTGGAAACACCATATATTTT | CASSQDRGQRSGNTIYF
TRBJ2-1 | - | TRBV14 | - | TGTGCCAGCAGCCGGGACTTCCCTGGGATCGATGAGCAGTTCTTC | CASSRDFPGIDEQFF
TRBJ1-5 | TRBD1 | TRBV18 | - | TGTGCCAGCTCACTAACGGGACAGGGGGGAGGTCAGCCCCAGCATTTT | CASSLTGQGGGQPQHF
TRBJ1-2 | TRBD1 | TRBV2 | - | TGTGCCAGCAGCTTGACAGGGATAGGAGGCTACACCTTC | CASSLTGIGGYTF
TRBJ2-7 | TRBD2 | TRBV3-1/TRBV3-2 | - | TGTGCCAGCAGCCCCCCGACTAGCGGGGGAGCCTACGAGCAGTACTTC | CASSPPTSGGAYEQYF
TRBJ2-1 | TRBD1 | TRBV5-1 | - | TGCGCCAGCAGCTTGACACCGGGACAGGGCAATGAGCAGTTCTTC | CASSLTPGQGNEQFF
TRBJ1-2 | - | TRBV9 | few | TGTGCCAGCAGCTTCTTAGGGGATGGCTACACCTTC | CASSFLGDGYTF
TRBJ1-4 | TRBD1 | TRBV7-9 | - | TGTGCCAGCGTGGGACAGTCTTATGAAAAACTGTTTTTT | CASVGQSYEKLFF
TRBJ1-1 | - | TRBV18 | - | TGTGCCAGCTCACCACAGGGCGGGACTGAAGCTTTCTTT | CASSPQGGTEAFF
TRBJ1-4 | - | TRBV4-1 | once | TGCGCCAGCAGCCAAGCTAGTGGGCAGGCCCGGGAAAAACTGTTTTTT | CASSQASGQAREKLFF
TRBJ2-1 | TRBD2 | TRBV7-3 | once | TGTGCCAGCAGCCCGCAGGGAGCGGGGGCCTACAATGAGCAGTTCTTC | CASSPQGAGAYNEQFF
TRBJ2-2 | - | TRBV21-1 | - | TGTGCCACCCTAGGGAGACAAAACACCGGGGAGCTGTTTTTT | CATLGRQNTGELFF
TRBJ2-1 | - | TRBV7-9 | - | TGTGCCAGCAGCCCAACCGGGGTTTCAGGCAATGAGCAGTTCTTC | CASSPTGVSGNEQFF
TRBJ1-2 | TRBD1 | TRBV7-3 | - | TGTGCCAGCAGCCCTACAGGGGGCAGGGATGGCTACACCTTC | CASSPTGGRDGYTF
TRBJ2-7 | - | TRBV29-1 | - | TGCAGCGTTGGGGCCATGGTCCACGAGCAGTACTTC | CSVGAMVHEQYF
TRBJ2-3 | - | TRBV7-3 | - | TGTGCCAGCAGCCCTAGTAGCACAGATACGCAGTATTTT | CASSPSSTDTQYF
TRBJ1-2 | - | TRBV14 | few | TGTGCCAGCAGCCAAGAATCCAGGCTGGAGCGGGGCTACACCTTC | CASSQESRLERGYTF
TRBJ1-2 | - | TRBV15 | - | TGTGCCACCAGCAGAGAGCGGCCGGGTAACTATGGCTACACCTTC | CATSRERPGNYGYTF
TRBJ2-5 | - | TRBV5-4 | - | TGTGCCAGCAGCGCAGCATCAGGGGCCAGCGTCGGGGCCCAGTACTTC | CASSAASGASVGAQYF
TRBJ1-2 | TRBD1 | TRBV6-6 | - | TGTGCCAGCAGTCGCCGAGGGGGCTTGGGCTATGGCTACACCTTC | CASSRRGGLGYGYTF
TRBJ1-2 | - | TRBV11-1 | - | TGTGCCAGCAGCACGCCAGGGGAAGCGGGTGGCTACACCTTC | CASSTPGEAGGYTF
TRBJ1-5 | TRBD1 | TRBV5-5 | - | TGTGCCAGCAGCTTGGCCGACCGGGGGACAGGGAATCAGCCCCAGCATTTT | CASSLADRGTGNQPQHF
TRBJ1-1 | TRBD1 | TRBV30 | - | TGTGCCTGGAGGGCGGACAGGGGCTGGGAAGCTTTCTTT | CAWRADRGWEAFF
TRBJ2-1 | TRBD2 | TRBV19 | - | TGTGCCAGTAGTAAAGTAGCGGGCGATTACAATGAGCAGTTCTTC | CASSKVAGDYNEQFF
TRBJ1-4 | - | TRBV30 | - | TGTGCCTGGGAGGCCAGGGGTAATGAAAAACTGTTTTTT | CAWEARGNEKLFF
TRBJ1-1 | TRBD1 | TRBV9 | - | TGTGCCAGCAGCGTAGCTCCCGGACAGGGGAACACTGAAGCTTTCTTT | CASSVAPGQGNTEAFF
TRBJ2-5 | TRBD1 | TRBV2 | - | TGTGCCAGCAGTGAATGGGACAGGGTGGAGACCCAGTACTTC | CASSEWDRVETQYF
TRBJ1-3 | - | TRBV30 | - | TGTGCCTGGAGTGCCCAGAGCGTAAACACCATATATTTT | CAWSAQSVNTIYF
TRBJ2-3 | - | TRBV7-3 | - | TGTGCCAGCAGCTTAACGGGGGGTGATACGCAGTATTTT | CASSLTGGDTQYF
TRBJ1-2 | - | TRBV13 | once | TGTGCCAGCAGCTTACGGGGTCCGTATGGCTACACCTTC | CASSLRGPYGYTF
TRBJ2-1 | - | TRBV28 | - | TGTGCCAGTCTCGGGGGGCGGTCCTACAATGAGCAGTTCTTC | CASLGGRSYNEQFF
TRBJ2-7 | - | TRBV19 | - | TGTGCCAGTAGTAGCGGTCTTAGGACCTACGAGCAGTACTTC | CASSSGLRTYEQYF
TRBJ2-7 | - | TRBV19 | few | TGTGCCAGTAAGACGCGGACAGAAACCTACGAGCAGTACTTC | CASKTRTETYEQYF
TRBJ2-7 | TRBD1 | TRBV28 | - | TGTGCCAGCAGTTGGGACAGGGCCTGGAACGAGCAGTACTTC | CASSWDRAWNEQYF
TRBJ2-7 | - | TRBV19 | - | TGTGCCAGTAGTATTCCCGGGGCCTACGAGCAGTACTTC | CASSIPGAYEQYF
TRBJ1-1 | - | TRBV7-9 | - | TGTGCCAGCAGCCCCTACCGACTGAACACTGAAGCTTTCTTT | CASSPYRLNTEAFF
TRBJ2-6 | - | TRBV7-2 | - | TGTGCCAGCAGCTTATCTACAGGAGTCCCTTTTGGGGCCAACGTCCTGACTTTC | CASSLSTGVPFGANVLTF
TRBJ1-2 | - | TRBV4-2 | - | TGTGCCAGCAGCCAAGACAGGGGCTACTATGGCTACACCTTC | CASSQDRGYYGYTF
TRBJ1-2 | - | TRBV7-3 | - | TGTGCCAGCAGCCCGTTCTCCTTACAGGGTAGTAACTATGGCTACACCTTC | CASSPFSLQGSNYGYTF
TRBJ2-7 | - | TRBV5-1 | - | TGCGCCAGCAGCATAGGCGGCAGCTACGAGCAGTACTTC | CASSIGGSYEQYF
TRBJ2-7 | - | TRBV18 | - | TGTGCCAGCTCACCCGGGAGTCGAACGGACTCCTACGAGCAGTACTTC | CASSPGSRTDSYEQYF
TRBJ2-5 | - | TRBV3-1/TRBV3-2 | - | TGTGCCAGCAGCCCCATAGCGGTAGGGACCCAGTACTTC | CASSPIAVGTQYF
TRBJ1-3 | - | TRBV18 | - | TGTGCCAGCTCACGGGGCCGCGCGGTCTCTGGAAACACCATATATTTT | CASSRGRAVSGNTIYF
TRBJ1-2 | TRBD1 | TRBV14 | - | TGTGCCAGCAGCTGGGACAGGGGGTCGGTTGGCTACACCTTC | CASSWDRGSVGYTF
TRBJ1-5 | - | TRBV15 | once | TGTGCCACCTCCGTTTTTGCCGCAACACCCTATCAGCCCCAGCATTTT | CATSVFAATPYQPQHF
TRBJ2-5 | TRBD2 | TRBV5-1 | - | TGCGCCAGCAGCCTTAGCGGGGCCAACCAAGAGACCCAGTACTTC | CASSLSGANQETQYF
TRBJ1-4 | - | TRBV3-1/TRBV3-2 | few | TGTGCCAGCAGCCAGACGTATAATGAAAAACTGTTTTTT | CASSQTYNEKLFF
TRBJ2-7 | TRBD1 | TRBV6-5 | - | TGTGCCAGCAGGACAACCAGGGGGCCGGGCGAGCAGTACTTC | CASRTTRGPGEQYF
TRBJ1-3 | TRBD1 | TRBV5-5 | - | TGTGCCAGCAGCTTGGACAGGGGAAATGAAAACACCATATATTTT | CASSLDRGNENTIYF